This TCR beta chain was obtained from a study of Graves' ophthalmopathy and Graves' hyperthyroidism. RNA served as the template for amplifying TCR beta CDR3 regions. The authors performed first-round RT-PCR with HTBI primers and then a second-round multiplex PCR. TCRdb reprocessed the multiplex PCR reads with MiXCR, giving one entry per CDR3 protein. The sample consists of over 500,000 distinct CDR3 sequences, about 24% of them appearing once. Per the germline V gene, CDR1 is SGHRS and CDR2 is YFSETQ. Between the trimmed V and J ends, which lost 2 bases and 1 base, there was a span of 6 bases. The CDR3 is 13 residues long. Points from the study as a whole: Blood repertoires reportedly contained most expanded thyroid clonotypes above 0.001 frequency.

This clonotype has ten or more counts. Antigen: not known. The receptor was isolated from a woman aged 18-35 years with stable Graves' hyperthyroidism. Some clones in this sample may be carry-over from other donors' samples. The specimen was peripheral blood. The genes are TRBV5-1 and TRBJ1-2; no firm D call. CDR3 sequence: CASSLEDNYGYTF. CDR3 sequence (DNA): TGCGCCAGCAGCTTAGAGGATAACTATGGCTACACCTTC.